This TCR beta chain was identified during a study of metastatic and nonmetastatic thyroid tumors (dated by TCRdb to 2018 to 2020). Some background on the complete study: Repertoires were compared across peripheral blood and tumor or nodule tissue samples from malignant and benign thyroid patients. Study-wide findings and limitations: In both blood and tumor samples, TCR beta diversity was reported to be significantly higher in malignant tumors than in benign nodules.

Before undergoing thyroid surgery, none of the patients had been given any kind of treatment. The study retrospectively analysed patient clinical samples collected from about 2012 to 2019 using T-cell receptor beta sequencing. The receptor library was made with PCR. TCRdb records Illumina HiSeq 4000 as the sequencer. The TCR beta-chain CDR3 region of each patient was profiled by high-throughput sequencing. The authors' pipeline ran thus. CDR3 differences across clinicopathological groups were used to build a classifier for discriminating distant-metastatic papillary thyroid cancer patients. The Shannon index was used to assess repertoire diversity, and the Morisita-Horn index was used to assess tumor-blood repertoire similarity. TCRdb trimmed the raw reads at Q25, called clones with MiXCR and kept productive beta chains. TCRdb's processing, not the authors', yielded these V and J calls. The sample profile shows 40,000 or so clones; roughly half of them were found once. The biggest ten clones account for around 22% of the sample.

A word on this clone: It lacks a known antigen. There are no base qualities to consult, and no much larger clone falls within one base.

Its CDR3 holds 18 amino acids, cysteine through phenylalanine. The retained sequence is limited to the CDR3, 54 bases, with the frame set at the first base. Unmatched junction bases come to 10, with V trimmed by 1 base and J by 7 bases. The germline V gene (reference sequence) specifies LNHDA as CDR1 and SQIVND as CDR2. Here the chain combines TRBV19 and TRBJ2-1, and 13 junctional nucleotides match TRBD2. The sequencing input was tumor tissue. The receptor's source is a male donor with papillary thyroid cancer or a benign thyroid nodule (not recorded which). Some clones in this sample may be carry-over from other donors' samples. The DNA sequence is TGTGCCAGTAGTATAGTTTGGACTAGCGGGAGCCCCGGGAATGAGCAGTTCTTC. Its protein reads: CASSIVWTSGSPGNEQFF.